The clone carrying this T cell receptor (beta chain) was counted ten times or more. Investigators prepared the TCR beta libraries by applying iRepertoire HTBI primers and Arm-PCR of CDR3 regions. TCRdb re-called the multiplex PCR reads with MiXCR, one entry per CDR3 protein. The repertoire holds about 350,000 distinct CDR3 sequences, 15% to 20% seen once, with just over 20% in the top ten. These data belong to a study of regulatory T cells in long-lasting Graves disease. Across the study: Prior antithyroid drug treatment in newly diagnosed Graves' patients lasted under 3 months.

This sample's time point: newly diagnosed GD, antithyroid drugs for less than 3 months. PBMCs were the source of the RNA used for TCR sequencing. Each of the patients was recruited from an endocrinology department situated in Xi'an, China. The CDR3 totals 14 residues. Germline V gene data show CDR1 as SGHAT and CDR2 as FQNNGV. Deletions cut 6 bases from V and 9 bases from J, with 15 bases between. This sample also appeared in a second study, on T cells in Graves' hyperthyroidism and ophthalmopathy. As reported in that work: Each diagnosis drew on symptoms, thyroxine, TRAb, thyroid ultrasound and orbital computed tomography findings. Expanded thyroid clonotypes (above 0.001) were mostly also found in blood.

The material was peripheral blood mononuclear cells (PBMCs), obtained at new diagnosis, from a patient treated with antithyroid drugs. This rearrangement joins TRBV11-2 to TRBJ1-6; D is possibly TRBD1 (6 bases). The receptor's source is a woman younger than 30 with Graves disease. This CDR3 is CASSLGQRGSPLHF. In nucleotides, the CDR3 is TGTGCCAGCAGTCTCGGACAGCGCGGTTCACCCCTCCACTTT.